Sequencing of this TCR beta chain was carried out in a study of shared clonotypes between healthy human individuals (dated by TCRdb to the early 2020s). Broadly, across the study: The cohort comprised a couple of women and a few men aged 18 to 49 years. For each donor, three plates each were used for CD4 naive and CD4 memory, two plates were used for CD8 naive, and one plate was used for CD8 memory. To estimate repertoire size and how much clonotype sharing occurs between individuals, the study deeply sequenced the blood TCR repertoires of about five healthy adults. To increase sequencing depth and limit assay-specific biases, TCR repertoire library preparation and sequencing were carried out by different laboratories using diverse techniques. Leukapheresis yielded between about 0.9 and 9 billion PBMCs per donor. The paper's findings and limits, for the study overall: Because the study included only a small number of donors, the genetic and exposure-history diversity represented was limited. Rarefaction of sorted-subset datasets indicated incomplete sequencing despite the large sequencing depth. When several donors were compared, the shared fraction of clonotypes was around 4.6% for naive CD4, 3.5% to 4% for naive CD8, 2.3% for memory CD4, and roughly 0.43% for memory CD8. Higher generation probabilities were observed for clonotypes shared by all four sorted-subset donors than for non-shared clonotypes. Larger estimated clonotype richness was generally found for naive subsets than for memory subsets. Sampling was limited to blood, and TCR repertoires in tissue likely differ from TCR repertoires in blood. Pairwise subsampling led to the expectation that sequencing depth would affect the degree of clonotype sharing among donors.

For the CD8 naive samples, CD45RO-negative cells were positively selected for CCR7, yielding a CD45RA+CCR7+ population from which TemRA cells were excluded. Healthy HIV-negative adults with no recently reported acute infections or vaccinations were included as donors. Only Caucasian adults living in Nashville, Tennessee, USA were represented among the donors. After blood collection by leukapheresis, PBMCs were isolated using Ficoll-Histopaque density gradient centrifugation and then cryopreserved in the vapor phase of liquid nitrogen. Analytical flow cytometry was used to check the purity and quantity of every magnetically sorted T cell population. Each sorted fraction had its genomic DNA isolated and then quantified by UV absorbance on a Nanodrop 2000c. A remark on this clone: Its antigen remains unidentified. Within one base of it there is no much larger clone, and no base qualities were kept. Other DNA sequences within the sample encode an identical CDR3.

TCR CDR3 regions were amplified from genomic DNA by multiplex PCR using the deep immunoSEQ assay. For each cell subset, the extracted genomic DNA was distributed evenly across all wells of several immunoSEQ 96-well plates, and each plate served as one replicate. For sorted subsets, roughly 200 ng genomic DNA, equal to 25,000 to 35,000 T cell genomes, was loaded into each replicate PCR. The purified libraries were quantified using a Qubit 3.0 fluorometer, sized with a Bioanalyzer 2100, and then quantified again using the KAPA Library Quantification kit. Every immunoSEQ 96-well plate was sequenced on a dedicated single-read 150-cycle Illumina NextSeq 550 flow cell. The study's own analysis went as follows. Because the immunoSEQ output held only junctional sequences and lacked quality scores, the filtering could not match the filtering applied to full-length reads. Sequences were annotated with PyIR, a Python wrapper for IgBLAST v1.9, using IMGT germline references to assign V/J genes and CDR3. Any read was removed if the V/J assignment was weak (E-value above 1e-6), the CDR3 was missing, or the read contained stop codons, out-of-frame junctions, or ambiguous translated residues. V3J clonotypes were defined by identical inferred V gene, J gene, and CDR3 amino acid sequence. To compute the percentage overlap between repertoires, the number of shared unique clonotypes was divided by the size of the smaller repertoire. RTK rarefaction, the Chao1 estimator, and Recon v2.1 estimates of unobserved clonotypes were used to assess repertoire richness. For all TCRbeta clonotypes obtained by the gDNA method from a handful of donors, generation probabilities were computed with OLGA. The source is immuneACCESS, and TCRdb retained only in-frame sequences with V and J called. Part of the clones is not carried over; for the studies checked, unresolved V genes explain less than half of this, and the remainder is unexplained. V and J calls and clone size follow that table, whereas D and trimming were derived from the DNA. The sample includes some 2.1 million clones, with 85% to 95% observed a single time. 1.1% of the sample lies in the top ten.

The germline V gene specifies KGHSH as CDR1 and LQKENI as CDR2. The CDR3 runs 13 residues from the cysteine to the phenylalanine. Only CDR3 DNA remains: 39 bases, in frame from the first base. Relative to germline, V is 3 bases shorter and J is 1 base shorter, with 7 bases between their ends. The sequence was collected from a man aged 18 to 30 in good health. The sample consisted of naive CD8+ T cells sorted from blood. The cell subset or site label of this sample denotes: CD45RA+CCR7+. In this chain, TRBV18 is recombined with TRBJ2-7; TRBD2 could be the D gene, as 6 bases match. CDR3 region: CASSPGTSYEQYF. The nucleotides read TGTGCCAGCTCACCCGGGACTTCCTACGAGCAGTACTTC.